This T cell receptor (beta chain) was captured in a study of T cells in Graves' hyperthyroidism and ophthalmopathy. The study based diagnoses on clinical symptoms, serum thyroxine and TRAb, thyroid ultrasound and orbital computed tomography. Researchers took RNA transcripts and amplified the TCR beta CDR3 regions from them. The study used the HTBI primer set for a first-round RT-PCR of the TCR CDR3. Using its own MiXCR run on the multiplex PCR reads, TCRdb lists one record per CDR3 protein. The sample lists hundreds of thousands of distinct CDR3 sequences, around 40% occurring once. There are a few counts of this clonotype. This TCR came from a woman aged 40 to 50 with Graves' hyperthyroidism. The sequenced material came from blood.

CDR3 in DNA: TGTGCCAGCAGCCCCACTAGCGGGGGGTTTAAGACCCAGTACTTC. Residues: CASSPTSGGFKTQYF. The chain uses TRBV7-2 and TRBJ2-5, with 12 nucleotides matching TRBD2. The CDR3 length is 15 residues. J lost 6 bases, V lost 5 bases, and 7 bases had no gene match. Germline CDR1 and CDR2: SGHTA and FQGNSA.